The next 17 T cell receptor beta chains were all read from a single sample in a study of cytomegalovirus exposure and HLA in healthy donors. Measured with immunoSEQ multiplex PCR; TCRdb has only the in-frame clones, and not every one. Of some 240,000 clones in the sample, around four fifths were seen once. Specimen: PBMCs. These receptor sequences come from a woman younger than 35 in good health and CMV-seronegative.

This chain joins TRBV19 and TRBJ2-3; D is undetermined. This CDR3 comprises 13 residues. Looked up from germline, CDR1 is LNHDA and CDR2 is SQIVND (reference sequence). The V end was cut by 10 bases, the J end by 1 base, with 12 bases between. CDR3 sequence: CANTTFRTDTQYF. In DNA form, the CDR3 reads TGTGCCAATACCACATTCCGCACAGATACGCAGTATTTT.

This chain connects TRBV6-5 to TRBJ1-2; 8 bases agree with TRBD1. Germline assignment: CDR1 MNHEY and CDR2 SVGAGI. V shed 2 bases and J 8 bases; nucleotides not matched to a gene: 4. CDR3 length equals 13 residues. In nucleotides, the CDR3 is TGTGCCAGCAGTTACGGGGACAGGTACGGCTACACCTTC. Its translation is CASSYGDRYGYTF.

The gene calls are TRBV5-6 and TRBJ1-1; TRBD1 is a possible D gene (5 bases). CDR3 length equals 16 residues. The V end was cut by 0 bases, the J end by 5 bases, with 17 bases between. Germline CDR1 SGHDT, CDR2 YYEEEE. The CDR3 is CASSLARSQGRTEAFF. The CDR3 nucleotides read TGTGCCAGCAGCTTGGCGCGTTCGCAGGGAAGGACTGAAGCTTTCTTT.

CDR3 sequence: CASSFRGRRDNEQFF. The CDR3 nucleotides are TGTGCCAGCAGCTTTCGGGGGAGGCGCGACAATGAGCAGTTCTTC. V usage is TRBV11-2 and J usage is TRBJ2-1; tentatively, D is TRBD2 (6 bases). The CDR3 is 15 residues long. Per the germline V gene, CDR1 is SGHAT and CDR2 is FQNNGV. With 3 bases removed from V and 5 bases from J, the gap between germline ends came to 14 bases.

This chain connects TRBV2 to TRBJ2-5, with TRBD1 matching 7 bases. CDR3 length equals 14 residues. Losses at the gene ends were 11 bases for V and 5 bases for J; bases not matched to a gene: 14. From germline, CDR1 is SNHLY and CDR2 FYNNEI. The CDR3 DNA reads as TGTGCCGGCAAGGGGGCCTACCGGACGGAGACCCAGTACTTC. The encoded protein is CAGKGAYRTETQYF. Drawing the rest from reference TRBV2 and TRBJ2-5, the complete variable domain is EPEVTQTPSHQVTQMGQEVILRCVPISNHLYFYWYRQILGQKVEFLVSFYNNEISEKSEIFDDQFSVERPDGSNFTLKIRSTKLEDSAMYFCAGKGAYRTETQYFGPGTRLLVL.

This clone has only a few counts. J is TRBJ1-2 and V is TRBV27, with 10 bases identical to TRBD1. With V trimmed by 4 bases and J by 6 bases, 5 bases remained unmatched. The CDR3 has 14 amino acids. Germline assignment: CDR1 MNHEY and CDR2 SMNVEV (reference sequence). The CDR3 DNA is TGTGCCAGCAGTTGGGGGACAGGGGCGAATGGCTACACCTTC. Its protein product is CASSWGTGANGYTF.

The chain has TRBV10-3 and TRBJ2-7; D gene ambiguous. V was clipped by 6 bases and J by 0 bases, with 15 bases between them. The CDR3 is made up of 15 amino acids. Germline V lookup: CDR1 ENHRY, CDR2 SYGVKD. CDR3 protein: CAIRDVASLSYEQYF. In DNA, the CDR3 is TGTGCCATCAGGGACGTAGCAAGTCTCTCCTACGAGCAGTACTTC.

V is TRBV5-1 and J is TRBJ2-7, with a tentative D call TRBD1 (6 bases). Germline V lookup: CDR1 SGHRS, CDR2 YFSETQ. The germline V and J ends were trimmed by 3 bases and 4 bases, with 11 bases remaining between them. CDR3 length: 13 amino acids. The CDR3 DNA follows: TGCGCCAGCAGCTCCGCCACAGGGTACGAGCAGTACTTC. This translates into CASSSATGYEQYF.

The chain joins TRBV7-9 to TRBJ1-2; tentative D call: TRBD1 (6 bases). The germline CDR1 and CDR2 sequences are SEHNR and FQNEAQ (reference sequence). This CDR3 is 14 amino acids long. The V and J ends lost 2 bases and 6 bases respectively, with 13 bases between them. The CDR3, as DNA: TGTGCCAGCAGCTTAAGGGGACAAACAAATGGCTACACCTTC. Its translation: CASSLRGQTNGYTF.

V usage is TRBV5-1 and J usage is TRBJ2-3; TRBD1 matches 7 bases. Losses at the gene ends were 7 bases for V and 0 bases for J; bases not matched to a gene: 5. Per germline, CDR1 SGHRS and CDR2 YFSETQ. This CDR3 region has 14 residues. The CDR3 spells CASWTGTSTDTQYF. CDR3 DNA sequence: TGCGCCAGCTGGACAGGTACTAGCACAGATACGCAGTATTTT.

This rearrangement joins TRBV6-5 to TRBJ1-2; D uncertain. CDR3 size: 13 residues. V was trimmed by 6 bases and J by 2 bases, leaving 10 bases between them. The germline CDR1 and CDR2 sequences are MNHEY and SVGAGI. The CDR3 loop reads CASRSILNYGYTF. Here the CDR3 DNA reads TGTGCCAGCAGGAGTATACTAAACTATGGCTACACCTTC.

This sequence joins TRBV28 and TRBJ2-1; TRBD2 agrees at 10 bases. J lost 3 bases, V lost 3 bases, and 2 bases had no gene match. CDR1 MDHEN and CDR2 SYDVKM come from the germline V gene. The CDR3 sequence is 15 residues long. CDR3 residues: CASSFSGRGYNEQFF. The DNA for the CDR3 is TGTGCCAGCAGTTTCAGCGGGAGGGGCTACAATGAGCAGTTCTTC. Based on the CDR3 plus reference TRBV28 and TRBJ2-1, the full variable domain is DVKVTQSSRYLVKRTGEKVFLECVQDMDHENMFWYRQDPGLGLRLIYFSYDVKMKEKGDIPEGYSVSREKKERFSLILESASTNQTSMYLCASSFSGRGYNEQFFGPGTRLTVL.

The chain employs TRBV5-1 and TRBJ2-2; D not certain. Deletions cut 0 bases from V and 7 bases from J, with 13 bases between. This CDR3 contains 15 residues. Germline CDR1 SGHRS, CDR2 YFSETQ. DNA for the CDR3: TGCGCCAGCAGCTTGGTAACCAGTTCGCTCGGGGAGCTGTTTTTT. Protein product: CASSLVTSSLGELFF.

The chain has TRBV4-1 and TRBJ1-2; 9 bases fit TRBD1. CDR3 size: 18 residues. V shed 4 bases and J 6 bases; nucleotides not matched to a gene: 18. CDR1 is MGHRA, CDR2 YSYEKL, per germline. Written as DNA, the CDR3 is TGCGCCAGCAGCCCGTTGGGACAGGGCGGCTTTTTGGGTGATGGCTACACCTTC. Its translation: CASSPLGQGGFLGDGYTF.

V and J are TRBV5-1 and TRBJ1-1; no firm D call. The CDR3 runs to 14 residues. With 3 bases removed from V and 1 base from J, the gap between germline ends came to 10 bases. Germline loops: CDR1 SGHRS, CDR2 YFSETQ. CDR3 sequence (DNA): TGCGCCAGCAGCTGGGCCCCTCCGAACACTGAAGCTTTCTTT. Its translation is CASSWAPPNTEAFF.

V gene TRBV6-5 combines with J gene TRBJ1-1; no clear D. This CDR3 has 14 amino acids. The V end lost 2 bases, the J end lost 0 bases, and 7 bases lay between the germline ends. Germline V lookup: CDR1 MNHEY, CDR2 SVGAGI. The CDR3 DNA is TGTGCCAGCAGTTACAAGGATTTGAACACTGAAGCTTTCTTT. Amino acid sequence: CASSYKDLNTEAFF.

V gene TRBV19 combines with J gene TRBJ2-5, with 14 bases identical to TRBD2. Germline CDR1 is LNHDA and CDR2 is SQIVND (reference sequence). Losses at the gene ends were 6 bases for V and 2 bases for J; bases not matched to a gene: 5. There are 16 residues in the CDR3. The CDR3 sequence is CASSRLAGGKQETQYF. CDR3 nucleotide sequence: TGTGCCAGTAGCCGACTAGCGGGAGGGAAACAAGAGACCCAGTACTTC.